Listed below are T cell receptor beta chains from one sample, sequenced in a study of blood T cell repertoires in COVID-19. Here immunoSEQ multiplex PCR was the method, and the copy in TCRdb shows in-frame clones only, minus some. This table holds about 260,000 clones, approximately 90% found once. Input material: peripheral blood. Receptor source: a man aged 60 to 75 who had recovered from COVID-19. CDR3s include the opening cysteine and the closing phenylalanine or tryptophan. Fields, in order: CDR3 DNA, CDR3 protein, D gene, CDR3 length, clone size, J gene, V gene. The D gene is left open where the match is weak. Clone size, where shown, is once, few, many, or a class for clones that have expanded.

CDR3nt: TGTGCCAGCAGCTACGGACAGGAAGGACTCCGCACAGATACGCAGTATTTT
CDR3aa: CASSYGQEGLRTDTQYF
d_gene: TRBD1
len: 17
abundance: few
j_gene: TRBJ2-3
v_gene: TRBV11-3

CDR3nt: TGTGCCAGCAGTTACGGACTAGCCCAGTACTTC
CDR3aa: CASSYGLAQYF
d_gene: TRBD2
len: 11
abundance: few
j_gene: TRBJ2-5
v_gene: TRBV6-5

CDR3nt: TGCGCCAGCAGGGGCGGTCGGGCAGGGGAAGAAAAACTGTTTTTT
CDR3aa: CASRGGRAGEEKLFF
d_gene: -
len: 15
abundance: -
j_gene: TRBJ1-4
v_gene: TRBV5-1

CDR3nt: TGTGCCAGTAGTATATCACTTAACACTGAAGCTTTCTTT
CDR3aa: CASSISLNTEAFF
d_gene: -
len: 13
abundance: -
j_gene: TRBJ1-1
v_gene: TRBV19

CDR3nt: TGTGCCATCAGGGGGGACAGGGGGAATAATCAGCCCCAGCATTTT
CDR3aa: CAIRGDRGNNQPQHF
d_gene: TRBD1
len: 15
abundance: -
j_gene: TRBJ1-5
v_gene: TRBV10-3

CDR3nt: TGTGCCATCAGTGGCAAGGACAGCTACGAGCAGTACTTC
CDR3aa: CAISGKDSYEQYF
d_gene: -
len: 13
abundance: -
j_gene: TRBJ2-7
v_gene: TRBV10-3

CDR3nt: TGTGCCACCAGTGATCCTCACGGTTCCTCCTACGAGCAGTACTTC
CDR3aa: CATSDPHGSSYEQYF
d_gene: -
len: 15
abundance: -
j_gene: TRBJ2-7
v_gene: TRBV24-1

CDR3nt: TGTGCCAGCAGTGAAAGGATCAGGCTCCAGCGGTATGGCTACACCTTC
CDR3aa: CASSERIRLQRYGYTF
d_gene: -
len: 16
abundance: -
j_gene: TRBJ1-2
v_gene: TRBV2

CDR3nt: TGCGCCAGCAGCACCGGACTAGCGGGGAAGTTACCCCTAGATACGCAGTATTTT
CDR3aa: CASSTGLAGKLPLDTQYF
d_gene: TRBD2
len: 18
abundance: -
j_gene: TRBJ2-3
v_gene: TRBV5-1

CDR3nt: TGTGCCAGCAGTTACTCGCTCGGAGGGTACTATGGCTACACCTTC
CDR3aa: CASSYSLGGYYGYTF
d_gene: -
len: 15
abundance: -
j_gene: TRBJ1-2
v_gene: TRBV6-5

CDR3nt: TGTGCCAGCTCACTAAAACAGGGGTTGGACGAGCAGTACTTC
CDR3aa: CASSLKQGLDEQYF
d_gene: TRBD1
len: 14
abundance: -
j_gene: TRBJ2-7
v_gene: TRBV18

CDR3nt: TGCGCCAGCAGCTTGGGGGGCTCCGCTGAAGCTTTCTTT
CDR3aa: CASSLGGSAEAFF
d_gene: -
len: 13
abundance: once
j_gene: TRBJ1-1
v_gene: TRBV5-1

CDR3nt: TGTGCCAGCAGTCCCACCGAGTCTGAAGCTTTCTTT
CDR3aa: CASSPTESEAFF
d_gene: -
len: 12
abundance: -
j_gene: TRBJ1-1
v_gene: TRBV6-2/TRBV6-3

CDR3nt: TGTGCCACCAGCAGAGGGGGGGGCGCTTACACTGAAGCTTTCTTT
CDR3aa: CATSRGGGAYTEAFF
d_gene: -
len: 15
abundance: -
j_gene: TRBJ1-1
v_gene: TRBV15

CDR3nt: TGTGCTAGTGGTTTTATGACAGGGGGAGGCTACACCTTC
CDR3aa: CASGFMTGGGYTF
d_gene: TRBD1
len: 13
abundance: -
j_gene: TRBJ1-2
v_gene: TRBV12-5

CDR3nt: TGTGCCTGGAGTCTTGACAGACAAGAGACCCAGTACTTC
CDR3aa: CAWSLDRQETQYF
d_gene: -
len: 13
abundance: -
j_gene: TRBJ2-5
v_gene: TRBV30

CDR3nt: TGTGCCAGCAGTTTCGGAGGGTGGGGCTACACCTTC
CDR3aa: CASSFGGWGYTF
d_gene: -
len: 12
abundance: once
j_gene: TRBJ1-2
v_gene: TRBV28

CDR3nt: TGTGCCAGCATCCCCCGGGGAAACACTGAAGCTTTCTTT
CDR3aa: CASIPRGNTEAFF
d_gene: -
len: 13
abundance: -
j_gene: TRBJ1-1
v_gene: TRBV6-5

CDR3nt: TGTGCCAGCAGCTTATCCTCAACTATGAACACTGAAGCTTTCTTT
CDR3aa: CASSLSSTMNTEAFF
d_gene: -
len: 15
abundance: -
j_gene: TRBJ1-1
v_gene: TRBV7-6

CDR3nt: TGTGCCAGCAGCTTAAAACTAGCGGGGGGGCCCCAGTTCTTC
CDR3aa: CASSLKLAGGPQFF
d_gene: TRBD2
len: 14
abundance: once
j_gene: TRBJ2-1
v_gene: TRBV6-2/TRBV6-3

CDR3nt: TGTGCCAGTAGTATCAGGCCGAACACCGGGGAGCTGTTTTTT
CDR3aa: CASSIRPNTGELFF
d_gene: -
len: 14
abundance: -
j_gene: TRBJ2-2
v_gene: TRBV19

CDR3nt: TGTGCCAGTAGTACAACCTTGGGACAGGGGGCCTCCTACGAGCAGTACTTC
CDR3aa: CASSTTLGQGASYEQYF
d_gene: TRBD1
len: 17
abundance: -
j_gene: TRBJ2-7
v_gene: TRBV19

CDR3nt: TGTGCCAGCAGTTATAGTCCAGTTGAGGGTAAGAGAGCTTTCTTT
CDR3aa: CASSYSPVEGKRAFF
d_gene: -
len: 15
abundance: -
j_gene: TRBJ1-1
v_gene: TRBV6-5

CDR3nt: TGTGCCAGCAGCCATGCTACAGGGTCCAGGTGGACCGGGGAGCTGTTTTTT
CDR3aa: CASSHATGSRWTGELFF
d_gene: -
len: 17
abundance: -
j_gene: TRBJ2-2
v_gene: TRBV3-1/TRBV3-2

CDR3nt: TGTGCCAGCAGCCCAGGTGGGGGGGGTTCCTACGAGCAGTACTTC
CDR3aa: CASSPGGGGSYEQYF
d_gene: TRBD2
len: 15
abundance: once
j_gene: TRBJ2-7
v_gene: TRBV9

CDR3nt: TGTGCCAGCAGCCTCACGGGGCGGGGGTTCACCGGGGAGCTGTTTTTT
CDR3aa: CASSLTGRGFTGELFF
d_gene: TRBD2
len: 16
abundance: -
j_gene: TRBJ2-2
v_gene: TRBV9

CDR3nt: TGTGCCAGTAGTTGGGGCGGGGGTAATGAGCAGTTCTTC
CDR3aa: CASSWGGGNEQFF
d_gene: TRBD2
len: 13
abundance: -
j_gene: TRBJ2-1
v_gene: TRBV19